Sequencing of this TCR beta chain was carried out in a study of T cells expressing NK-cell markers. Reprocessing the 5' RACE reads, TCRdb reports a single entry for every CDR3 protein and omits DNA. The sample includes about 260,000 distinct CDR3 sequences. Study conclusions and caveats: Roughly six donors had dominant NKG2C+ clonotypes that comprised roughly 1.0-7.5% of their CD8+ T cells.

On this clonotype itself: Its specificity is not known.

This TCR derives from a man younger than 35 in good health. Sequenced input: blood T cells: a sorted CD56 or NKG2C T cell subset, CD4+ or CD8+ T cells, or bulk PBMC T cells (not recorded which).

The CDR3 protein is CASTRTSYNEQFF. This chain connects TRBV6-2 or TRBV6-3 to TRBJ2-1; no DNA is available, so the TRBD1 call from TCRdb remains unchecked. The length of the CDR3 is 13 residues. Germline V gene sequence: CDR1 MNHEY, CDR2 SVGEGT.